This TCR beta chain originates from a study of blood T cells in healthy people across ages. The study's findings and limits: Whereas aged donors had fewer naive CD4+ cells, long-lived donors had more of them and higher diversity.

At least 5.5 micrograms of total RNA were extracted per sample. V was clipped by 3 bases and J by 5 bases; unmatched bases: 12. Germline V gene data show CDR1 as MNHEY and CDR2 as SVGAGI. CDR3 size: 17 residues. Next came a second PCR, run for about 6 to 12 cycles, which used a sample-barcoded 5' primer along with a J-beta primer mix. A tag from a template-switch adaptor with 12 random nucleotides marked each cDNA molecule. TCRdb re-analysed the 5' RACE reads in MiXCR, keeping a single row per CDR3 protein. There are around 900,000 distinct CDR3 sequences in the sample; around 26% occur only once, and around 15% lies in the top ten. This clonotype was seen ten or more times. As yet, its antigen is unknown.

The clonotype originates from a woman older than 75 in good health. The specimen sequenced was blood. The genes are TRBV6-5 and TRBJ2-1; TRBD2 matches 8 bases. CDR3 protein: CASSYTGTRSVDNEQFF. Here the CDR3 DNA reads TGTGCCAGCAGTTATACCGGGACTAGAAGTGTGGACAATGAGCAGTTCTTC.